Listed below are T cell receptor beta chains from one sample, sequenced in a study of T cells in Graves' hyperthyroidism and ophthalmopathy. TCRdb itself ran the multiplex PCR reads through MiXCR, one entry per CDR3 protein. The sample lists over 300,000 distinct CDR3 sequences, approximately 14% occurring once. Input material: blood. These receptors originate from a woman aged 60-75 years with Graves' hyperthyroidism. CDR3s include the opening cysteine and the closing phenylalanine or tryptophan. The D gene is left open where the match is weak. Clone size is not always given. Where it is, it says once, few, many or a class for expanded clones.

.,TRBV2,TRBJ2-3,TRBD1,TGTGCCAGAGCTCAGGGGGCGACAGATACGCAGTATTTT,CARAQGATDTQYF
.,TRBV19,TRBJ2-7,TRBD1,TGTGCCAGTAGTACCGGGACAGGGAACTCCTACGAGCAGTACTTC,CASSTGTGNSYEQYF
many,TRBV20-1,TRBJ2-3,TRBD2,TGCAGTGCTAGAGCGGGAGGGCCAGATACGCAGTATTTT,CSARAGGPDTQYF
many,TRBV6-1,TRBJ1-1,.,TGTGCCAGCAGAAATACAGGTCCGGCTGAAGCTTTCTTT,CASRNTGPAEAFF
many,TRBV30,TRBJ2-7,.,TGTGCCTGGAGTGTCGGAGGGAGCTCCTACGAGCAGTACTTC,CAWSVGGSSYEQYF
.,TRBV27,TRBJ1-3,.,TGTGCCAGCGGCTCCTTCTCTGGAAACACCATATATTTT,CASGSFSGNTIYF
many,TRBV11-2,TRBJ2-3,.,TGTGCCAGCAGCTTAGACCCGTATGGAGGTCGGGGAGATACGCAGTATTTT,CASSLDPYGGRGDTQYF
many,TRBV24-1,TRBJ1-2,.,TGTGCCACCAGTGGCAATGATCATGGCTACACCTTC,CATSGNDHGYTF
.,TRBV30,TRBJ2-1,TRBD2,TGTGCCTGGAAAGGTTGGGGACTAGCCCCCTCCTACAATGAGCAGTTCTTC,CAWKGWGLAPSYNEQFF
.,TRBV18,TRBJ1-1,.,TGTGCCAGCTCACCACCGGGGGGGGGGCCAGTCACTGAAGCTTTCTTT,CASSPPGGGPVTEAFF
.,TRBV27,TRBJ2-1,TRBD2,TGTGCCAGCAGTTTAGTGGGACTAGCGGGAGGGCCCTACGATGAGCAGTTCTTC,CASSLVGLAGGPYDEQFF
.,TRBV6-1,TRBJ2-2,.,TGTGCCAGCGGGACTGCCATGTCTTTCACCGGGGAGCTGTTTTTT,CASGTAMSFTGELFF
many,TRBV7-9,TRBJ2-3,.,TGTGCCAGCAGCTCCTCCACTAGCACAGATACGCAGTATTTT,CASSSSTSTDTQYF
many,TRBV6-2/TRBV6-3,TRBJ1-4,.,TGTGCCAGCACAACACCTCAGGGGACGAATGAAAAACTGTTTTTT,CASTTPQGTNEKLFF
.,TRBV12-3/TRBV12-4,TRBJ1-1,.,TGTGCCAGCAGTCCGAGTCACGCGGTCGGGGTGAACACTGAAGCTTTCTTT,CASSPSHAVGVNTEAFF
many,TRBV5-1,TRBJ2-1,TRBD2,TGCGCCAGCAGTCCCGGCGGAGCGGGAGGACCATCGTCCAATGAGCAGTTCTTC,CASSPGGAGGPSSNEQFF
many,TRBV12-3/TRBV12-4,TRBJ2-5,.,TGTGCCAGCACCGCATTCAACCAAGAGACCCAGTACTTC,CASTAFNQETQYF
many,TRBV20-1,TRBJ2-2,TRBD2,TGCAGTGCTAAGACTAGCCAAAACACCGGGGAGCTGTTTTTT,CSAKTSQNTGELFF
few,TRBV19,TRBJ2-2,TRBD1,TGTGCCACCCGAAGGGGGCAGAACACCGGGGAGCTGTTTTTT,CATRRGQNTGELFF
many,TRBV11-3,TRBJ1-6,.,TGTGCCAGCAGCCGAGAGGAGGGCTCACCCCTCCACTTT,CASSREEGSPLHF
many,TRBV29-1,TRBJ1-5,.,TGCAGCGTTGATGAAGGGATCGGCCAGCCCCAGCATTTT,CSVDEGIGQPQHF
.,TRBV20-1,TRBJ2-1,TRBD2,TGCAGTGCTAGATTCTTTGAGCGGGAGTTAAATGAGCAGTTCTTC,CSARFFERELNEQFF
many,TRBV12-3/TRBV12-4,TRBJ1-5,.,TGTGCCAGCAGTTTAGACACCCATGTGGCTAGGGAGCCCCAGCATTTT,CASSLDTHVAREPQHF